The 31 T cell receptor beta chains listed next were all sequenced from one sample in a study of blood T cells in healthy people across ages. It was with a sample-barcoded 5' primer and a J-beta primer mix that a second PCR of about 6 to 12 cycles was run. Using its own MiXCR run on the 5' RACE reads, TCRdb lists one record per CDR3 protein. The repertoire holds about 800,000 distinct CDR3 sequences, 25% seen once, with 3% to 4.5% in the top ten. In addition, the sample was reused for a study of T cells of mothers and their children.

Sequenced input: blood. The receptors derive from a boy aged 10-17 years in good health.

The chain combines TRBV12-3 or TRBV12-4 with TRBJ1-4, with 7 bases identical to TRBD1. The CDR3 has 15 amino acids. Losses at the gene ends were 4 bases for V and 7 bases for J; bases not matched to a gene: 9. The CDR3 protein is CASSSTGTLLEKLFF. DNA for the CDR3: TGTGCCAGCAGTTCGACAGGGACGCTCCTTGAAAAACTGTTTTTT.

This clonotype was found many times. This chain connects TRBV10-3 to TRBJ2-1, with D tentatively TRBD1 (5 bases). CDR1 ENHRY and CDR2 SYGVKD come from the germline V gene. CDR3 length: 14 amino acids. The V gene lost 0 bases and the J gene lost 3 bases, with 6 bases spanning the gap. In DNA, the CDR3 is TGTGCCATCAGTGAGTCGACAGACTACAATGAGCAGTTCTTC. Translating it yields CAISESTDYNEQFF.

This clonotype appeared a few times. This chain joins TRBV28 and TRBJ1-5, with D possibly matching TRBD1 (5 bases). Trimming removed 2 bases from V and 0 bases from J, with 11 bases in between. The CDR3 consists of 16 residues. CDR1 is MDHEN and CDR2 is SYDVKM in the germline V gene. This CDR3 is CASSLPRDSSNQPQHF. As DNA, the CDR3 is TGTGCCAGCAGTTTACCTCGCGACAGTAGCAATCAGCCCCAGCATTTT.

V gene TRBV12-3 or TRBV12-4 combines with J gene TRBJ2-3; 9 bases fit TRBD2. This CDR3 is built from 15 residues. Trimming removed 5 bases from V and 5 bases from J; junction bases left unmatched: 8. In DNA, the CDR3 is TGTGCCAGCAGTCCCCTAGCGGGGAAGAGAGATACGCAGTATTTT. Protein sequence: CASSPLAGKRDTQYF.

Many counts were recorded for this clonotype. The chain carries TRBV7-9 and TRBJ1-2; D uncertain. With 1 base removed from V and 7 bases from J, the gap between germline ends came to 13 bases. The CDR3 has 14 residues. The germline V gene has CDR1 SEHNR and CDR2 FQNEAQ (reference sequence). CDR3 in amino acids: CASSLGRAEPGYTF. The CDR3 DNA follows: TGTGCCAGCAGCTTAGGTCGTGCTGAGCCTGGCTACACCTTC.

Points on this clonotype: Relative to the germline gene, one junction end is altered; a read error may explain this. The rearrangement links TRBV4-1 to TRBJ1-2, with unresolved D. The length of the CDR3 is 17 residues. The germline V gene encodes CDR1 MGHRA and CDR2 YSYEKL. CDR3 in DNA: TGCGCCAGCAGCCAAGAAGTACACCACACCCCGCTCTATGGCCACACCTTC. Translating it yields CASSQEVHHTPLYGHTF.

This clonotype was counted between two and nine times. CDR3 nucleotides: TGCGCCAGCAGCCAAGATCTACCTAGCGGCAATGAGCAGTTCTTC. Its protein product is CASSQDLPSGNEQFF. This chain uses TRBV4-1 with TRBJ2-1; 7 bases map to TRBD2. The length of the CDR3 is 15 residues. The germline V gene encodes CDR1 MGHRA and CDR2 YSYEKL. Germline trimming cut 0 bases from V and 6 bases from J; bases unmatched to any gene: 5.

This clonotype was seen a handful of times. The chain has TRBV6-5 and TRBJ1-2; 10 bases map to TRBD1. CDR1 and CDR2 from the germline V gene are MNHEY and SVGAGI. The V and J ends lost 6 bases and 8 bases, in that order; junction bases with no gene match: 9. The CDR3 consists of 14 residues. CDR3: CASRQGDRGVGYTF. The CDR3 DNA reads as TGTGCCAGCAGGCAGGGGGACAGGGGAGTCGGCTACACCTTC.

The chain has TRBV7-2 and TRBJ1-6; 7 positions match TRBD1. CDR3 length equals 15 residues. With 6 bases clipped from V and 7 bases from J, the junction kept 9 bases outside the gene matches. The germline V gene encodes CDR1 SGHTA and CDR2 FQGNSA. For the CDR3, the DNA is TGTGCCAGCAGTCTCCAGGGACAGCAGAATTCACCCCTCCACTTT. It yields the protein CASSLQGQQNSPLHF.

The V and J genes are TRBV15 and TRBJ2-1, with D tentatively TRBD1 (6 bases). The CDR3 totals 14 residues. Trimming stripped 0 bases from V and 7 bases from J, with 10 bases between. CDR1 LNHNV and CDR2 YYDKDF come from the germline V gene (reference sequence). The CDR3, as DNA: TGTGCCACCAGCAGAGATACAGGGTGGAATGAGCAGTTCTTC. This translates into CATSRDTGWNEQFF.

The table lists this clonotype with a count of one. The rearrangement links TRBV28 to TRBJ2-7; D unresolved. V was cut by 2 bases and J by 6 bases, with 8 bases left in between. The CDR3 is 12 amino acids. From germline, CDR1 is MDHEN and CDR2 SYDVKM. The CDR3 region has the DNA TGTGCCAGCAGTTTACCCAAGTTCGAGCAGTACTTC. Amino acids: CASSLPKFEQYF.

This clonotype has only a few counts. J is TRBJ2-7 and V is TRBV12-3 or TRBV12-4; 7 positions agree with TRBD2. The junction had 21 bases not matched to a gene; V was cut back by 7 bases and J by 0 bases. There are 19 residues in the CDR3. CDR3: CASTTTGGWGVPDSYEQYF. For the CDR3, the DNA is TGTGCCAGCACCACCACCGGGGGGTGGGGGGTCCCCGACTCCTACGAGCAGTACTTC.

The gene calls are TRBV7-9 and TRBJ1-4; TRBD1 might be the D (5 bases). The germline V gene encodes CDR1 SEHNR and CDR2 FQNEAQ (reference sequence). V shed 1 base and J shed 10 bases, with 22 bases lying between them. The CDR3 is made up of 17 amino acids. The CDR3 region is CASSLDRRGVIGAKLFF. The CDR3 DNA reads TGTGCCAGCAGCTTAGACCGACGAGGGGTAATAGGGGCAAAACTGTTTTTT.

In its sample, this clonotype was seen once. The CDR3 bases are TGTGCCAGCAGCCCCGACAGGGGTAGGGCAGATGCGGAGTATTTT. Protein: CASSPDRGRADAEYF. V is TRBV12-3 or TRBV12-4 and J is TRBJ2-3; 8 nucleotides match TRBD1. The CDR3 has 15 residues. The ends lost 6 bases at V and 13 bases at J; junction bases unmatched: 18.

The chain uses TRBV5-1 and TRBJ1-4; possible D gene TRBD1, 6 bases. Germline V gene sequence: CDR1 SGHRS, CDR2 YFSETQ. The CDR3 totals 15 residues. Trimming removed 4 bases from V and 3 bases from J, with 13 bases in between. CDR3 in amino acids: CASSLPTGSNEKLFF. CDR3 DNA: TGCGCCAGCAGCCTTCCAACAGGGTCTAATGAAAAACTGTTTTTT.

This clonotype was recorded a few times. The chain has TRBV15 and TRBJ1-5; perhaps TRBD1 as D (6 bases). Germline CDR1 reads LNHNV; CDR2 reads YYDKDF (reference sequence). V was pared by 7 bases and J by 4 bases, with 23 bases between. The CDR3 totals 17 residues. The CDR3 region has the DNA TGTGCCACCACGCCCGAGACAGGAGGGGTTGGAAATCAGCCCCAGCATTTT. This translates into CATTPETGGVGNQPQHF.

The chain has TRBV5-1 and TRBJ2-1; maybe TRBD2 (6 bases). Trimming cost V 0 bases and J 8 bases, with 15 bases left between them. This CDR3 is built from 15 residues. In germline, CDR1 is SGHRS, CDR2 YFSETQ. The CDR3 nucleotides read TGCGCCAGCAGCTTGGACGGAGGGGCTAGAGATGAGCAGTTCTTC. Its protein product is CASSLDGGARDEQFF.

This clonotype came up a few times. The CDR3 DNA sequence: TGTGCCAGCAGTTCGGGCAGGGTTGTCTACAATGAGCAGTTCTTC. The encoded protein is CASSSGRVVYNEQFF. The chain recombines TRBV27 with TRBJ2-1, with D possibly matching TRBD1 (5 bases). Trimming stripped 4 bases from V and 3 bases from J, with 13 bases between. The CDR3 sequence is 15 residues long. The germline V gene encodes CDR1 MNHEY and CDR2 SMNVEV (reference sequence).

This sequence joins TRBV7-9 and TRBJ2-5; no clear D. The germline V gene has CDR1 SEHNR and CDR2 FQNEAQ (reference sequence). The CDR3 is 14 residues long. Trimming removed 5 bases at V and 2 bases at J, with 12 bases between. DNA for the CDR3: TGTGCCAGCAGCAGGACGCAGTTACAAGAGACCCAGTACTTC. Its protein is CASSRTQLQETQYF.

The chain recombines TRBV10-3 with TRBJ1-4; D possibly corresponds to TRBD1 (5 bases). V lost 6 bases and J 10 bases, leaving 12 bases between the germline ends. The germline gives CDR1 ENHRY, CDR2 SYGVKD. This CDR3 contains 12 residues. CDR3 protein: CAISPMGRKLFF. CDR3 nucleotides: TGTGCCATCAGCCCAATGGGGCGAAAACTGTTTTTT.

The V and J genes are TRBV11-2 and TRBJ2-3; no definite D call. Trimming stripped 8 bases from V and 0 bases from J, with 9 bases between. The CDR3 consists of 13 residues. The germline V gene has CDR1 SGHAT and CDR2 FQNNGV. Here the CDR3 reads CASLTPSTDTQYF. The CDR3 DNA reads TGTGCCAGCCTGACGCCTAGCACAGATACGCAGTATTTT.

The chain uses TRBV28 and TRBJ2-1; unclear D gene. The CDR3 totals 14 residues. With 5 bases removed from V and 5 bases from J, the gap between germline ends came to 13 bases. Germline values: CDR1 MDHEN, CDR2 SYDVKM. The DNA of the CDR3 is TGTGCCAGCAGTCTTCTCCTGGGTGACAATGAGCAGTTCTTC. The encoded protein is CASSLLLGDNEQFF.

There are a few counts of this clonotype. The chain links TRBV4-3 to TRBJ2-6, with D maybe TRBD2 (6 bases). The CDR3 loop spans 17 amino acids. The germline V gene encodes CDR1 LGHNA and CDR2 YSLEER. The V gene lost 0 bases and the J gene lost 3 bases, with 12 bases spanning the gap. Here the CDR3 reads CASSQDAGDFGANVLTF. The CDR3 region has the DNA TGCGCCAGCAGCCAAGATGCCGGGGACTTTGGGGCCAACGTCCTGACTTTC.

There are a few counts of this clonotype. This sequence joins TRBV2 and TRBJ2-2; D is uncertain. From germline, CDR1 is SNHLY and CDR2 FYNNEI. Trimming stripped 4 bases from V and 4 bases from J, with 10 bases between. The CDR3 loop spans 14 amino acids. The CDR3 DNA reads as TGTGCCAGCAGTGTAGAACAGTTCACCGGGGAGCTGTTTTTT. It specifies CASSVEQFTGELFF.

This chain links TRBV20-1 with TRBJ2-1; 8 positions agree with TRBD2. With 1 base clipped from V and 1 base from J, the junction kept 3 bases outside the gene matches. This CDR3 region has 15 residues. Germline V gene data show CDR1 as DFQATT and CDR2 as SNEGSKA (reference sequence). The CDR3: CSARAGTSSYNEQFF. DNA for the CDR3: TGCAGTGCTAGAGCCGGGACTAGTTCCTACAATGAGCAGTTCTTC.

Many counts were recorded for this clonotype. The chain uses TRBV14 and TRBJ2-7; the D gene is possibly TRBD1 (6 bases). The CDR3 consists of 14 residues. V lost 4 bases and J lost 2, with 12 bases in between. Germline V CDR1 and CDR2: SGHDN, FVKESK. CDR3 protein: CASSPRTGPYEQYF. The CDR3 bases are TGTGCCAGCAGCCCACGAACAGGGCCCTACGAGCAGTACTTC. Full variable domain (rest looked up from reference TRBV14 and TRBJ2-7): EAGVTQFPSHSVIEKGQTVTLRCDPISGHDNLYWYRRVMGKEIKFLLHFVKESKQDESGMPNNRFLAERTGGTYSTLKVQPAELEDSGVYFCASSPRTGPYEQYFGPGTRLTVT.

The chain joins TRBV29-1 to TRBJ2-1; TRBD2 might be the D (5 bases). This CDR3 has 10 amino acids. CDR1 is SQVTM and CDR2 is ANQGSEA in the germline V gene. Trimming left V 7 bases short and J 6 bases short, with 7 bases between. The chain's CDR3 is CSASSNEQFF. CDR3 coding DNA: TGCAGCGCTAGCAGCAATGAGCAGTTCTTC.

The rearrangement joins TRBV7-2 to TRBJ2-5; the D is unclear. The CDR3 is 15 residues long. V lost 5 bases to trimming and J lost 0 bases, with 13 bases between them. In germline, CDR1 is SGHTA, CDR2 FQGNSA. CDR3 nucleotides: TGTGCCAGCAGCCCACGAAGACCTAACCAAGAGACCCAGTACTTC. It translates to CASSPRRPNQETQYF.

V is TRBV12-3 or TRBV12-4 and J is TRBJ2-3; the D call may be TRBD1 or TRBD2 (7 bases each). V was shortened by 4 bases and J by 2 bases, with 22 bases between the two germline ends. The CDR3 spans 18 residues. Here the CDR3 DNA reads TGTGCCAGCAGTTCGGTATGGGGGAGGGACAGTATCACAGATACGCAGTATTTT. Its translation is CASSSVWGRDSITDTQYF.

This chain uses TRBV7-8 with TRBJ2-5, with 7 bases aligning to TRBD1. V was clipped by 8 bases and J by 5 bases; unmatched bases: 14. This CDR3 comprises 15 residues. CDR1 is SGHVS, CDR2 FQNEAQ, per germline. The CDR3 DNA reads TGTGCCAGCCTAGTCGACAGGGTGTCAGGGGAGACCCAGTACTTC. This sequence encodes CASLVDRVSGETQYF.

The chain recombines TRBV7-8 with TRBJ2-4; weak D call: TRBD2 (5 bases). The CDR3 length is 15 residues. Germline V gene lookup returns CDR1 SGHVS and CDR2 FQNEAQ. The V end was cut by 2 bases, the J end by 5 bases, with 13 bases between. The CDR3 loop reads CASSLMPGKENIQYF. The CDR3, as DNA: TGTGCCAGCAGCTTAATGCCGGGGAAGGAAAACATTCAGTACTTC.